This is a list of T cell receptor beta chains from one sample in a study of response to subunit inactivated influenza vaccine. One entry per CDR3 protein, called by TCRdb with MiXCR from the RT-PCR reads. The table has approximately 530,000 distinct CDR3 sequences, around 7.9% seen once. Specimen: PBMCs from blood, collected around 25 months after vaccination. The receptors were gathered from a man in his fifties or sixties who received an inactivated influenza vaccine. CDR3s include the opening cysteine and the closing phenylalanine or tryptophan. The D gene is left open where the match is weak.

>TRBV7-2|TRBJ2-7|TRBD2
CASSLTSGIYEQYF
>TRBV10-3|TRBJ1-1|TRBD1
CAISESGQGITEAFF
>TRBV4-2|TRBJ2-2|-
CASSQLPHVGELFF
>TRBV12-3/TRBV12-4|TRBJ2-3|TRBD2
CASSFIAGAPTDTQYF
>TRBV5-1|TRBJ1-2|TRBD1
CASSTSTGNYGYTF
>TRBV7-2|TRBJ2-5|-
CASSLYGGSYQETQYF
>TRBV5-1|TRBJ2-1|TRBD1
CASSFRTGEQFF
>TRBV6-1|TRBJ2-3|TRBD2
CASSERSGTPDTQYF
>TRBV12-3/TRBV12-4|TRBJ2-5|-
CASIKDSGETQYF
>TRBV12-3/TRBV12-4|TRBJ1-5|-
CAGSFGSNQPQHF
>TRBV12-3/TRBV12-4|TRBJ2-7|-
CASSFERGTYEQYF
>TRBV5-1|TRBJ2-2|-
CASRIDVNTGELFF
>TRBV10-3|TRBJ2-3|TRBD1
CAISNRDRVTDTQYF
>TRBV5-1|TRBJ1-1|-
CASSKRTANNMNTEAFF
>TRBV6-5|TRBJ2-1|TRBD2
CASSYGSSGKYNEQFF
>TRBV11-2|TRBJ2-5|TRBD2
CASSLGSGSSWETQYF
>TRBV2|TRBJ2-1|TRBD2
CASSLLAVEQFF
>TRBV4-3|TRBJ1-2|-
CASSQVTGRGYTF
>TRBV2|TRBJ1-4|-
CASSEVGITPKLFF
>TRBV11-2|TRBJ2-2|TRBD2
CASSDARGAGELFF
>TRBV18|TRBJ2-7|-
CASRPGNKESYEQYF
>TRBV5-1|TRBJ2-5|TRBD2
CASSEGLAGGNRQETQYF
>TRBV20-1|TRBJ1-6|TRBD1
CSARSLRDRGFNSPLHF
>TRBV2|TRBJ2-1|-
CASCSFRSNNEQFF
>TRBV29-1|TRBJ2-5|-
CSVVGQGGTQYF
>TRBV18|TRBJ1-1|TRBD1
CASSSQGAGMNTEAFF
>TRBV18|TRBJ1-5|-
CASSPGGPSNQPQHF
>TRBV6-1|TRBJ1-6|-
CASSPDRFNSPLHF